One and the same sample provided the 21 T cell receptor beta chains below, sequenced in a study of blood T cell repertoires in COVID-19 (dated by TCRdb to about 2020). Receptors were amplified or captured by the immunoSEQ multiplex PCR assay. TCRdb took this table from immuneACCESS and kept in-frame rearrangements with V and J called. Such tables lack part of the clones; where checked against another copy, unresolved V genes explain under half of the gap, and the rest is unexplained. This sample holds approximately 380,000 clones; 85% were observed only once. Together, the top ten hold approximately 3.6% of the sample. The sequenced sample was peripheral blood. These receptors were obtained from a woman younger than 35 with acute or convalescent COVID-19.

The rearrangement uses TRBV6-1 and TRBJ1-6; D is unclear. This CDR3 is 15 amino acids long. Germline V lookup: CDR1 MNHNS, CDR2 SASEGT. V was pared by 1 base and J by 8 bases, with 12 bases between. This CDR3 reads CASSEGRGRDSPLHF. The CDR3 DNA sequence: TGTGCCAGCAGTGAAGGGCGGGGTAGGGATTCACCCCTCCACTTT.

This CDR3 reads CASSPSGGANTGELFF. The CDR3 coding sequence is TGTGCCAGCAGCCCGAGCGGGGGGGCGAACACCGGGGAGCTGTTTTTT. The J gene is TRBJ2-2, the V gene TRBV7-2; 10 nucleotides agree with TRBD2. Germline V lookup: CDR1 SGHTA, CDR2 FQGNSA. Losses at the gene ends were 5 bases for V and 0 bases for J; bases not matched to a gene: 3. The CDR3 extends over 16 amino acids.

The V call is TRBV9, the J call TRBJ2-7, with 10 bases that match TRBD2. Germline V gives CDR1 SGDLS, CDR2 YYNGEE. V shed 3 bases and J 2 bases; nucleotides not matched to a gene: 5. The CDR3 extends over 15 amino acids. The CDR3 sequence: CASSAGLAEAYEQYF. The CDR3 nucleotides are TGTGCCAGCAGCGCTGGACTAGCGGAAGCCTACGAGCAGTACTTC. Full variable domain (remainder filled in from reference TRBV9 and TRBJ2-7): DSGVTQTPKHLITATGQRVTLRCSPRSGDLSVYWYQQSLDQGLQFLIQYYNGEERAKGNILERFSAQQFPDLHSELNLSSLELGDSALYFCASSAGLAEAYEQYFGPGTRLTVT.

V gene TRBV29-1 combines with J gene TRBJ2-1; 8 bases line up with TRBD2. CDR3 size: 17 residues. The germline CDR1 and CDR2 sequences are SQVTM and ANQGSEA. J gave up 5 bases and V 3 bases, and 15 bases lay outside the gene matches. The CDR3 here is CSVDEGPYGRDNNEQFF. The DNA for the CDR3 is TGCAGCGTTGATGAGGGCCCCTACGGGAGGGATAACAATGAGCAGTTCTTC.

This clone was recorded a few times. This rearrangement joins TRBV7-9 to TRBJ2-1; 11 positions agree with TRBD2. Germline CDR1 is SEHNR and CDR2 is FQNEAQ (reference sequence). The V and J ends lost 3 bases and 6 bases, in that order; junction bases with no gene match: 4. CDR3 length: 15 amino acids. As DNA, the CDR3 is TGTGCCAGCAGCTTCGAGACTAGCGGGACCAATGAGCAGTTCTTC. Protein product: CASSFETSGTNEQFF.

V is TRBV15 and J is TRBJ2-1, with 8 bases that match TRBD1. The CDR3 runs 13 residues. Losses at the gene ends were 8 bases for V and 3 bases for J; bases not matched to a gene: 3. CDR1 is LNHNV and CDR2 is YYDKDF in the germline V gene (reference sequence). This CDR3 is CATRTGFYNEQFF. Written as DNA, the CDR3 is TGTGCCACCCGGACAGGGTTCTACAATGAGCAGTTCTTC.

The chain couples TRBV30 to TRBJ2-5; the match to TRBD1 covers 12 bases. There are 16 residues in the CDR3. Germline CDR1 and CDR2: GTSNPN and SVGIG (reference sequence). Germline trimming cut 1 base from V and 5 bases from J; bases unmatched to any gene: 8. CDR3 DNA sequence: TGTGCCTGGAGTGAACTGGGACAGGGGGCCCTGGAGACCCAGTACTTC. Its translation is CAWSELGQGALETQYF.

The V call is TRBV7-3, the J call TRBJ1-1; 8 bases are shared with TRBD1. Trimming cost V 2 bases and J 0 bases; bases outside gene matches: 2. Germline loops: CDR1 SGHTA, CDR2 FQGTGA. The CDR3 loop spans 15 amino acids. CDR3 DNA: TGTGCCAGCAGCTTAGGGACAGGCCTGAACACTGAAGCTTTCTTT. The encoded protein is CASSLGTGLNTEAFF.

Here the CDR3 reads CATGVEGNQPQHF. CDR3 nucleotide sequence: TGTGCCACAGGGGTCGAAGGCAATCAGCCCCAGCATTTT. The J gene is TRBJ1-5, the V gene TRBV2, with D possibly being TRBD1 (6 bases). Germline CDR1 SNHLY, CDR2 FYNNEI. The CDR3 extends over 13 amino acids. V gave up 10 bases and J gave up 2 bases, with 12 bases separating them.

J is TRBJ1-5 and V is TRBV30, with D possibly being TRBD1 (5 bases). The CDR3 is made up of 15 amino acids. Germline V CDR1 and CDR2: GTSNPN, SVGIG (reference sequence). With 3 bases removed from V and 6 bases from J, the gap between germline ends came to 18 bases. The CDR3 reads CAWSGGEGYFQPQHF. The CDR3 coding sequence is TGTGCCTGGAGCGGGGGTGAGGGATATTTTCAGCCCCAGCATTTT.

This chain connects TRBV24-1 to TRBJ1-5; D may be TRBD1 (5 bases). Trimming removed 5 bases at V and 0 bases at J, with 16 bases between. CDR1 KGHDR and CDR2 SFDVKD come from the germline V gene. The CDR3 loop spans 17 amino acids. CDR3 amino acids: CATSAAGSDYSNQPQHF. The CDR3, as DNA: TGTGCCACCAGTGCTGCAGGGTCGGACTATAGCAATCAGCCCCAGCATTTT.

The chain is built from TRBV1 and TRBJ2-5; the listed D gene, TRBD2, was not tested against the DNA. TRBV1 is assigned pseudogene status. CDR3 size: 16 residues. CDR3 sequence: CTSSRTRTGCQETQYF. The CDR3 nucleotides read TGCACCAGCAGCCGTACTAGAACTGGGTGCCAAGAGACCCAGTACTTC.

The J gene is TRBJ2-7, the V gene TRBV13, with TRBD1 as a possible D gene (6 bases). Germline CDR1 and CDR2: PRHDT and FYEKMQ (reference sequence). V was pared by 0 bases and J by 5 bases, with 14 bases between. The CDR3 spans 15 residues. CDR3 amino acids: CASSLGWARGNEQYF. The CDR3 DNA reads TGTGCCAGCAGCTTAGGATGGGCCAGGGGCAACGAGCAGTACTTC.

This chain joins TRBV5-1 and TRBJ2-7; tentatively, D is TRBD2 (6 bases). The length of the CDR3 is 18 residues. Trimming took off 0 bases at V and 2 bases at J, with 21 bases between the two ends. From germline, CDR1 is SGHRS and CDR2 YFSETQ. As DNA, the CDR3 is TGCGCCAGCAGCTTGGGGTCCGTAGGCGGGATAGAGGCCTACGAGCAGTACTTC. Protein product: CASSLGSVGGIEAYEQYF.

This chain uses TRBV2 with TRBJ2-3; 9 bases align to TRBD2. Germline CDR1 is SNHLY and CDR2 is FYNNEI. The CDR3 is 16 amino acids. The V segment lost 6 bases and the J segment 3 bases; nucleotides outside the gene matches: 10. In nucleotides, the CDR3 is TGTGCCAGCAGAGCGACTAGCGGCCGGGGGACAGATACGCAGTATTTT. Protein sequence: CASRATSGRGTDTQYF.

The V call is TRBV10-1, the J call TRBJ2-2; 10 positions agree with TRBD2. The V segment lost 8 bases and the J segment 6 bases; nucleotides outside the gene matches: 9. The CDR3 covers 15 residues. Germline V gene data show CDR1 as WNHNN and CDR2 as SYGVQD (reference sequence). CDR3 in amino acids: CASASGGPGAGELFF. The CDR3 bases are TGCGCCAGCGCTAGCGGGGGACCGGGCGCCGGGGAGCTGTTTTTT.

For the CDR3, the DNA is TGTGCCAGTAGTATAGGACTAGCGGGGGGGCAAGAGACCCAGTACTTC. Amino acid sequence: CASSIGLAGGQETQYF. The V gene is TRBV19, the J gene TRBJ2-5; 14 bases align to TRBD2. This CDR3 is 16 amino acids long. With V trimmed by 1 base and J by 2 bases, 0 bases remained unmatched. Germline V gives CDR1 LNHDA, CDR2 SQIVND (reference sequence).

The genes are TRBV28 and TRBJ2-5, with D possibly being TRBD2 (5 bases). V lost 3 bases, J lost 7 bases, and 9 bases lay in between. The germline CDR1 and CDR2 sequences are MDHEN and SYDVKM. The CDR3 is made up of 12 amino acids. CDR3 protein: CASSFRGVTQYF. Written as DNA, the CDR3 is TGTGCCAGCAGTTTCCGGGGAGTGACCCAGTACTTC. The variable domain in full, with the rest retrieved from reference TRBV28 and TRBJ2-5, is DVKVTQSSRYLVKRTGEKVFLECVQDMDHENMFWYRQDPGLGLRLIYFSYDVKMKEKGDIPEGYSVSREKKERFSLILESASTNQTSMYLCASSFRGVTQYFGPGTRLLVL.

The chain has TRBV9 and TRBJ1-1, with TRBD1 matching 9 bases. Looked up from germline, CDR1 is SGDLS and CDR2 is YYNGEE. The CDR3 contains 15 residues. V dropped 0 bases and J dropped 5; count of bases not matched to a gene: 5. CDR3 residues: CASSVGSGQGTEAFF. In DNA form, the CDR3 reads TGTGCCAGCAGCGTAGGATCGGGACAGGGAACTGAAGCTTTCTTT.

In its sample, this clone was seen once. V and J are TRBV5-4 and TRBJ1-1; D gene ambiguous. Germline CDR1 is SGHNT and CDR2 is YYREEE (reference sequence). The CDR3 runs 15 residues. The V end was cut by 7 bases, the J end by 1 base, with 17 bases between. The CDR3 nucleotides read TGTGCCAGCCGTACGTCTCTGGGAGAGAACACTGAAGCTTTCTTT. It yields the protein CASRTSLGENTEAFF.

The CDR3 DNA is TGTGCCAGCAGTCCTTCCGGGACAGGGGGTCAGCCCCAGCATTTT. It yields the protein CASSPSGTGGQPQHF. J is TRBJ1-5 and V is TRBV28; 11 nucleotides align to TRBD1. The CDR3 consists of 15 residues. V shed 5 bases, J shed 6 bases, and the junction held 6 bases outside the gene matches. CDR1 and CDR2 (germline): MDHEN, SYDVKM.